This T cell receptor (beta chain) was documented in a study of cytomegalovirus exposure and HLA in healthy donors. Study results and limitations: CMV antigen specificity of a few CMV-associated chains was confirmed in vitro. The study recorded 150 to 200 TCR beta chains that were cytomegalovirus-associated.

The CDR3 totals 14 residues. The germline V gene has CDR1 SGHTA and CDR2 FQGNSA. Both 60 Vbeta primers and 13 Jbeta primers went into the PCR. The assay was immunoSEQ multiplex PCR, and TCRdb's table has in-frame clones only and misses some. The sample carries about 140,000 clones, just under 80% recorded once. It was healthy bone marrow donors who served as donors. As regards this clone: Its matching antigen is unknown.

The rearrangement uses TRBV7-2 and TRBJ2-5; a weak D match, TRBD2 (6 bases). TRBJ2-7 matches the DNA end more closely, so the J call is doubtful. Sequencing was carried out using PBMCs. This clonotype was obtained from a man aged 30-40 years in good health. The CDR3 protein is CASTQTRGNYEQYF. The CDR3, as DNA: TGTGCCAGCACCCAGACTAGAGGGAATTACGAGCAGTACTTC.